The rows below give T cell receptor beta chains drawn from one sample of a study of tumor-infiltrating lymphocytes in localized non-small cell lung cancer. The table came from immunoSEQ multiplex PCR; TCRdb's copy has only in-frame clones and leaves some out. The data hold approximately 15,000 clones, with approximately 79% observed a single time. Sequenced sample: lung tumor tissue. These TCRs come from a human donor with non-small cell lung cancer. Both conserved end residues are part of each CDR3. The order of the fields is V gene, clone size, D gene, J gene, CDR3 DNA, CDR3 protein. A D gene is named only where the DNA matches it firmly. The listing skips clone size in some rows; elsewhere it reads once, few, many or a size class.

v_gene: TRBV7-2; abundance: .; d_gene: .; j_gene: TRBJ1-5; CDR3nt: TGTGCCAGCAGCTTAAGCCCCGGGAACAATCAGCCCCAGCATTTT; CDR3aa: CASSLSPGNNQPQHF
v_gene: TRBV7-2; abundance: .; d_gene: TRBD2; j_gene: TRBJ2-7; CDR3nt: TGTGCCAGCAGCCCCCAGAGCGGGAGCTACGAGCAGTACTTC; CDR3aa: CASSPQSGSYEQYF
v_gene: TRBV29-1; abundance: few; d_gene: .; j_gene: TRBJ1-1; CDR3nt: TGCAGCGTTGAGAACGGGCTAGGGATGAACACTGAAGCTTTCTTT; CDR3aa: CSVENGLGMNTEAFF
v_gene: TRBV6-1; abundance: .; d_gene: .; j_gene: TRBJ1-5; CDR3nt: TGTGCCAGCGCGGGAGAGGGCAATCAGCCCCAGCATTTT; CDR3aa: CASAGEGNQPQHF
v_gene: TRBV5-6; abundance: few; d_gene: .; j_gene: TRBJ1-1; CDR3nt: TGTGCCAGCAGCTTGTTGGATCGGGGGGCAACTGAAGCTTTCTTT; CDR3aa: CASSLLDRGATEAFF
v_gene: TRBV5-6; abundance: .; d_gene: .; j_gene: TRBJ2-5; CDR3nt: TGTGCCAGCAGCACCACAGGGTTCGTAAGCCAAGAGACCCAGTACTTC; CDR3aa: CASSTTGFVSQETQYF
v_gene: TRBV30; abundance: few; d_gene: .; j_gene: TRBJ1-1; CDR3nt: TGTGCCTGGAGACGAGGGGATAGGGACACTGAAGCTTTCTTT; CDR3aa: CAWRRGDRDTEAFF
v_gene: TRBV28; abundance: .; d_gene: .; j_gene: TRBJ2-7; CDR3nt: TGTGCCAGCAGTAAGGGGCGGCCCAGCGAGCAGTACTTC; CDR3aa: CASSKGRPSEQYF
v_gene: TRBV5-5; abundance: .; d_gene: TRBD1; j_gene: TRBJ1-5; CDR3nt: TGTGCCAGCAGCTTCCGGGACAGAAATCAGCCCCAGCATTTT; CDR3aa: CASSFRDRNQPQHF
v_gene: TRBV5-1; abundance: .; d_gene: .; j_gene: TRBJ1-3; CDR3nt: TGCGCCAGCAGCCTGCAACCTTCGGGGGGAAACACCATATATTTT; CDR3aa: CASSLQPSGGNTIYF
v_gene: TRBV2; abundance: .; d_gene: .; j_gene: TRBJ1-5; CDR3nt: TGTGCCAGCACAGGGGTGGACAGCAATCAGCCCCAGCATTTT; CDR3aa: CASTGVDSNQPQHF
v_gene: TRBV7-2; abundance: .; d_gene: TRBD1; j_gene: TRBJ2-7; CDR3nt: TGTGCCAGCAGCTTAGTGGGGGACAGCTCCTACGAGCAGTACTTC; CDR3aa: CASSLVGDSSYEQYF
v_gene: TRBV29-1; abundance: .; d_gene: TRBD2; j_gene: TRBJ2-7; CDR3nt: TGCAGCGTTGAAGATCCGATTGGCGGGGGGGGGTACGAGCAGTACTTC; CDR3aa: CSVEDPIGGGGYEQYF
v_gene: TRBV9; abundance: .; d_gene: .; j_gene: TRBJ1-2; CDR3nt: TGTGCCAGCAGCGTAAGGGGAGGCTATGGCTACACCTTC; CDR3aa: CASSVRGGYGYTF
v_gene: TRBV28; abundance: .; d_gene: TRBD2; j_gene: TRBJ2-7; CDR3nt: TGTGCCAGCCTGGGGGGGGGAGGGGTCTACGAGCAGTACTTC; CDR3aa: CASLGGGGVYEQYF
v_gene: TRBV5-1; abundance: .; d_gene: .; j_gene: TRBJ2-3; CDR3nt: TGCGCCAGCAGCCTCCGGACAGCGACAGATACGCAGTATTTT; CDR3aa: CASSLRTATDTQYF
v_gene: TRBV7-7; abundance: large; d_gene: .; j_gene: TRBJ2-1; CDR3nt: TGTGCTAGCAGCTTATCGGGGATTAATGAGCAGTTCTTC; CDR3aa: CASSLSGINEQFF
v_gene: TRBV20-1; abundance: .; d_gene: .; j_gene: TRBJ1-1; CDR3nt: TGCAGTGCTAGGAAGAACACTGAAGCTTTCTTT; CDR3aa: CSARKNTEAFF
v_gene: TRBV7-9; abundance: .; d_gene: TRBD1; j_gene: TRBJ1-2; CDR3nt: TGTGCCACCCCGTATTTAGGGGGCCGAAGAGCTAACTATGGCTACACCTTC; CDR3aa: CATPYLGGRRANYGYTF
v_gene: TRBV10-3; abundance: .; d_gene: TRBD1; j_gene: TRBJ1-3; CDR3nt: TGTGCCATCAGTGACCCCGGGACAGGGGTCGGAAACACCATATATTTT; CDR3aa: CAISDPGTGVGNTIYF
v_gene: TRBV28; abundance: .; d_gene: TRBD1; j_gene: TRBJ2-7; CDR3nt: TGTGCCAGTCTCCCTGGAGGGACAGGGCTTAACGAGCAGTACTTC; CDR3aa: CASLPGGTGLNEQYF
v_gene: TRBV4-1; abundance: .; d_gene: .; j_gene: TRBJ1-2; CDR3nt: TGCGCCAGCAGCCAAGGCCGGAGCGCCAACTATGGCTACACCTTC; CDR3aa: CASSQGRSANYGYTF
v_gene: TRBV7-3; abundance: .; d_gene: TRBD2; j_gene: TRBJ2-1; CDR3nt: TGTGCCAGCAGCTCCGGACTAGCGGGAGCCAATGAGCAGTTCTTC; CDR3aa: CASSSGLAGANEQFF
v_gene: TRBV6-5; abundance: .; d_gene: .; j_gene: TRBJ1-6; CDR3nt: TGTGCCAGCAGTTCCGTGGCTGGATATGGATCCCTCCACTTT; CDR3aa: CASSSVAGYGSLHF
v_gene: TRBV11-2; abundance: .; d_gene: TRBD2; j_gene: TRBJ2-3; CDR3nt: TGTGCCAGCAGCTTAGTTGTCACGGGAGGGCCAGATACGCAGTATTTT; CDR3aa: CASSLVVTGGPDTQYF
v_gene: TRBV15; abundance: .; d_gene: .; j_gene: TRBJ1-1; CDR3nt: TGTGCCACCAGCAGAGATAGGAGCACTGAAGCTTTCTTT; CDR3aa: CATSRDRSTEAFF
v_gene: TRBV19; abundance: .; d_gene: .; j_gene: TRBJ1-2; CDR3nt: TGTGCCAGTAGTCGACAGGCCCCCCAATATGGCTACACCTTC; CDR3aa: CASSRQAPQYGYTF
v_gene: TRBV30; abundance: .; d_gene: .; j_gene: TRBJ1-6; CDR3nt: TGTGCCTGGAAGGCAGGTCTAAATTCACCCCTCCACTTT; CDR3aa: CAWKAGLNSPLHF
v_gene: TRBV19; abundance: .; d_gene: TRBD1; j_gene: TRBJ1-2; CDR3nt: TGTGCCAGTAGTACTCGGGACAGGGGGGAAAGAGACTATGGCTACACCTTC; CDR3aa: CASSTRDRGERDYGYTF
v_gene: TRBV2; abundance: .; d_gene: .; j_gene: TRBJ1-5; CDR3nt: TGTGCCAGCAGTGAACTCCGCCTTGAGACACAGCCCCAGCATTTT; CDR3aa: CASSELRLETQPQHF
v_gene: TRBV7-2; abundance: .; d_gene: TRBD1; j_gene: TRBJ1-5; CDR3nt: TGTGCCAGCAGCTTTGACAGGGGGCAGCCCCAGCATTTT; CDR3aa: CASSFDRGQPQHF
v_gene: TRBV4-3; abundance: .; d_gene: .; j_gene: TRBJ1-6; CDR3nt: TGCGCCAGCAGCCAAGGCTCAGGGTCTAATTCACCCCTCCACTTT; CDR3aa: CASSQGSGSNSPLHF
v_gene: TRBV11-3; abundance: .; d_gene: TRBD2; j_gene: TRBJ2-3; CDR3nt: TGTGCCAGCAGCCCTCAGGGCGGGAGGGGGCCAGATACGCAGTATTTT; CDR3aa: CASSPQGGRGPDTQYF
v_gene: TRBV9; abundance: once; d_gene: .; j_gene: TRBJ2-7; CDR3nt: TGTGCCAGCAGCGGGGGGGACGGCCGATCCTACGAGCAGTACTTC; CDR3aa: CASSGGDGRSYEQYF